Listed below are T cell receptor beta chains from one sample, sequenced in a study of T cell responses to AZD1222 COVID-19 vaccine. TCRdb's copy holds only in-frame clones and misses some; the assay was immunoSEQ multiplex PCR. The data show 150,000 or so clones, approximately 90% seen once. This specimen was peripheral blood, taken after recovery from COVID-19. The receptors were sampled from an adult who had recovered from COVID-19. Both conserved end residues are part of each CDR3. D genes are given only for firm matches. Clone size is shown for a subset of rows, as once, few, many or a class of expanded clone.

cdr3_nt,cdr3_aa,d_call,v_call,cdr3_length,j_call,clone_size
TGTGCCAGCAGCTTCGGTGGGCCCCCATATGGCTACACCTTC,CASSFGGPPYGYTF,-,TRBV7-2,14,TRBJ1-2,-
TGTGCCAGTGGCCCCGGGACATCTTACGGCGAGCAGTACTTC,CASGPGTSYGEQYF,-,TRBV2,14,TRBJ2-7,-
TGTGCCAGCAGCTCGGGACAGGGGTGGTCCTACGAGCAGTACTTC,CASSSGQGWSYEQYF,TRBD1,TRBV5-4,15,TRBJ2-7,-
TGCGCCAGCAGCCAAGATGATCCGGCGGCGGGTGGCTACACCTTC,CASSQDDPAAGGYTF,-,TRBV4-3,15,TRBJ1-2,-
TGTGCCAGCAGCGCCACGACAGGGGACTATGGCTACACCTTC,CASSATTGDYGYTF,TRBD1,TRBV9,14,TRBJ1-2,once
TGTGCCAGCAGTCCACGGACAGGGAACCTTAATCAGCCCCAGCATTTT,CASSPRTGNLNQPQHF,TRBD1,TRBV28,16,TRBJ1-5,-
TGTGCCAGCAGCACGACAACTGGGGGCGGGGAGCTGTTTTTT,CASSTTTGGGELFF,-,TRBV9,14,TRBJ2-2,-
TGTGCCAGCAGCCGATTTTGGGCGGATACGCAGTATTTT,CASSRFWADTQYF,-,TRBV4-2,13,TRBJ2-3,-
TGTGCCAGCAGCGTAGCTACGGGGTTAATTTACGAGCAGTACTTC,CASSVATGLIYEQYF,-,TRBV9,15,TRBJ2-7,-
TGCGCCAGCAGTCAATTTGAGAGGAGCGGGAGGTTGAATGAGCAGTTCTTC,CASSQFERSGRLNEQFF,TRBD2,TRBV23-1,17,TRBJ2-1,-
TGTGCCAGCAGCCGGGATCGGGGCGGTGGTTCACCCCTCCACTTT,CASSRDRGGGSPLHF,-,TRBV28,15,TRBJ1-6,-
TGTGCCAGCAGCTTTCTCGCTAGCGGTAAAGATACGCAGTATTTT,CASSFLASGKDTQYF,TRBD2,TRBV5-4,15,TRBJ2-3,-
TGCAGTGCTAGTAGAGGGGGCAAGGACTATGGCTACACCTTC,CSASRGGKDYGYTF,TRBD1,TRBV20-1,14,TRBJ1-2,-
TGTGCCAGCAGCGTAAAAGGGACTAGCGGGAACACCGGGGAGCTGTTTTTT,CASSVKGTSGNTGELFF,TRBD2,TRBV9,17,TRBJ2-2,-
TGTGCCAGCAGCTCCCGCCTCCCTCTGAAATTGAACACTGAAGCTTTCTTT,CASSSRLPLKLNTEAFF,-,TRBV12-1,17,TRBJ1-1,once